The rows below give T cell receptor beta chains drawn from one sample of a study of human T cells and chemical hapten exposure. TCRdb re-called the RACE reads with MiXCR, one entry per CDR3 protein. The top ten hold 5.6% of the sample, which has about 30,000 distinct CDR3 sequences, 5.5% to 6.5% seen once. Sequencing was performed on whole blood, taken in connection with sensitization to the hapten diphenylcyclopropenone (DPC). These receptors were collected from a man aged 25-45 years with alopecia areata. Some clones in this sample may be carry-over from other donors' samples. The CDR3 runs from the conserved cysteine through the conserved F or W. The D gene is left open where the match is weak. Size values are once, few and many counts, or a class for expanded clones, and some rows have none.

j_call clone_size d_call v_call cdr3_nt cdr3_aa
TRBJ2-1 many TRBD2 TRBV11-2 TGTGCCAGCAGCCACCCCTGGCTAGCGGGAGCTGCCCATGAGCAGTTCTTC CASSHPWLAGAAHEQFF
TRBJ2-3 many - TRBV12-3/TRBV12-4 TGTGCCAGCCTCACAGATACGCAGTATTTT CASLTDTQYF
TRBJ1-1 many - TRBV6-6 TGTGCCAGCAGTTATAAGGATGACACTGAAGCTTTCTTT CASSYKDDTEAFF
TRBJ2-5 many - TRBV20-1 TGCAGTGCTTATAGGAGAGGAGAGACCCAGTACTTC CSAYRRGETQYF
TRBJ1-4 - - TRBV7-2 TGTGCCAGCAGCGACGGCTCAACTAATGAAAAACTGTTTTTT CASSDGSTNEKLFF
TRBJ2-1 many TRBD2 TRBV11-3 TGTGCCAGCAGCTCCTGGGGGCGGGAGGCCTCCGTCAATGAGCAGTTCTTC CASSSWGREASVNEQFF
TRBJ1-2 - - TRBV2 TGTGCCAGCAACTACGTCTCCGTCATCGGCTATGGCTACACCTTC CASNYVSVIGYGYTF
TRBJ2-3 many - TRBV7-9 TGTGCCAGCAGCTTAGCCGGGGCGACAGATACGCAGTATTTT CASSLAGATDTQYF
TRBJ2-1 many - TRBV13 TGTGCCAGCAGCTTACGCCGGGGCCATGAGCAGTTCTTC CASSLRRGHEQFF
TRBJ2-2 many - TRBV10-3 TGTGCCATCAGTGAGGCCGGGGAGCTGTTTTTT CAISEAGELFF
TRBJ2-6 many - TRBV30 TGTGCCTGGACAGGAAGGGCTGGGGCCAACGTCCTGACTTTC CAWTGRAGANVLTF
TRBJ2-6 many - TRBV12-3/TRBV12-4 TGTGCCAGCAGTTTAAGACGGAGGGTCGCTGGGGCCAACGTCCTGACTTTC CASSLRRRVAGANVLTF
TRBJ2-6 many - TRBV6-5 TGTGCCAGCAGTCACCGGACCGGGTCTGGGGCCAACGTCCTGACTTTC CASSHRTGSGANVLTF
TRBJ2-7 - - TRBV7-9 TGTGCCAGCAGCCTCACTGGACAGCCTTACGAGCAGTACTTC CASSLTGQPYEQYF
TRBJ2-7 many TRBD1 TRBV7-2 TGTGCCAGCAGCTTCGGGACAGGTCCTACCGTGCAGTACTTC CASSFGTGPTVQYF
TRBJ2-3 many TRBD2 TRBV27 TGTGCCAGCAGGACTAGCGGAGATACGCAGTATTTT CASRTSGDTQYF
TRBJ2-7 many - TRBV7-2 TGTGCCAGCAGCCCAGACCGGGACACCATTCGGTACTTC CASSPDRDTIRYF
TRBJ2-7 many - TRBV7-8 TGTGCCAGCAGCTTAGGGGCGGGACTTTCCTACGAGCAGTACTTC CASSLGAGLSYEQYF
TRBJ2-4 many - TRBV20-1 TGCAGTGCTAGCTCGGGACAACTAGCCAAAAACATTCAGTACTTC CSASSGQLAKNIQYF
TRBJ2-3 many - TRBV5-1 TGCGCCAGCAGCCTAGGTCAGGAATCCTGGGGTCATACGCAGTATTTT CASSLGQESWGHTQYF
TRBJ2-5 many - TRBV9 TGTGCCAGCAGCTCACAAGGGGGGGAGACCCAGTACTTC CASSSQGGETQYF
TRBJ2-5 many - TRBV20-1 TGCAGTGCTAGATTTCAGGGCCGAGAGACCCAGTACTTC CSARFQGRETQYF
TRBJ1-5 many - TRBV6-6 TGTGCCAGCAGTTCGGAACCCCATCAACCCCAGCATTTT CASSSEPHQPQHF
TRBJ1-1 many - TRBV6-2/TRBV6-3 TGTGCCAGCACCTTTCGTGGTGGGGGGAACACTGAAGCTTTCTTT CASTFRGGGNTEAFF
TRBJ2-2 many TRBD1 TRBV2 TGTGCCAGCAGGGACAGGGAGAGTAGGTTTTCCGGGGAGCTGTTTTTT CASRDRESRFSGELFF
TRBJ2-2 many TRBD2 TRBV24-1 TGTGCCACCAGTGATCCCAGACTAGCACCCGGGGAGCTGTTTTTT CATSDPRLAPGELFF
TRBJ2-2 many - TRBV19 TGTGCCAGTAGTCCTACAGGGCCCGGGGAGCTGTTTTTT CASSPTGPGELFF
TRBJ1-6 many TRBD1 TRBV20-1 TGCAGTGCTAGAGGGACAGGGGGAGATGGTTCACCCCTCCACTTT CSARGTGGDGSPLHF
TRBJ1-2 many TRBD1 TRBV18 TGTGCCAGCTCACCACCGGACAGGGAGTGGTATGGCTACACCTTC CASSPPDREWYGYTF
TRBJ2-4 many - TRBV19 TGTGCCAGTAGTATGGTCGGGGGTCCCAAAAACATTCAGTACTTC CASSMVGGPKNIQYF
TRBJ1-1 many TRBD1 TRBV12-3/TRBV12-4 TGTGCCAGCAGCTGGGGACAGGGGGGTGAAGCTTTCTTT CASSWGQGGEAFF
TRBJ2-6 many - TRBV6-6 TGTGCCAGCAGCCTTGAAGGCTCTGGGGCCAACGTCCTGACTTTC CASSLEGSGANVLTF
TRBJ2-7 many TRBD1 TRBV29-1 TGCAGCGTTGAATTACAGGGGAAGCCCTACGAGCAGTACTTC CSVELQGKPYEQYF
TRBJ1-3 many TRBD1 TRBV18 TGTGCCAGCTCACCACCCGGGACAGCAGGGGGAAACACCATATATTTT CASSPPGTAGGNTIYF
TRBJ2-1 many TRBD2 TRBV6-2/TRBV6-3 TGTGCCAGCAGTTACTCGAAAACTAGCGGGAGAGGGGATGAGCAGTTCTTC CASSYSKTSGRGDEQFF
TRBJ2-1 many - TRBV20-1 TGCAGTGGGCAGGGAGACAATGAGCAGTTCTTC CSGQGDNEQFF
TRBJ2-3 many - TRBV20-1 TGCAGTGCTAGAGGCCCCATACCGGGAGCGGTAGATACGCAGTATTTT CSARGPIPGAVDTQYF
TRBJ1-1 few - TRBV24-1 TGTGCCACCAGTGATTCAGGGGTTACTGAAGCTTTCTTT CATSDSGVTEAFF
TRBJ2-4 many - TRBV4-2 TGTGCCAGCAGCCAGGGGTCCCGGCCCAAAAACATTCAGTACTTC CASSQGSRPKNIQYF
TRBJ1-4 many - TRBV7-2 TGTGCCAGCAGCTTAGTTAGCGGAGGGATCCTTAATGAAAAACTGTTTTTT CASSLVSGGILNEKLFF
TRBJ2-3 many TRBD1 TRBV12-5 TGTGCTAGTGGTTTGGACCGACAGGGAACGCAGTATTTT CASGLDRQGTQYF
TRBJ2-3 medium-sized - TRBV6-5 TGTGCCAGCAGGGTAGCGGCCCTCACAGATACGCAGTATTTT CASRVAALTDTQYF
TRBJ1-2 once TRBD1 TRBV7-9 TGTGCCAGCAGATGGGGGACAGCTAACTATGGCTACACCTTC CASRWGTANYGYTF
TRBJ1-4 many - TRBV7-9 TGTGCCAGCACCGCACCTTGGGGGTCTGCAACTAATGAAAAACTGTTTTTT CASTAPWGSATNEKLFF
TRBJ1-5 few - TRBV7-9 TGTGCCAGCAGCCCGGACCGGGAATGGCCCCAGCATTTT CASSPDREWPQHF
TRBJ2-3 many - TRBV6-2/TRBV6-3 TGTGCCAGCAGTTACACGAGAGACTCCGCAGATACGCAGTATTTT CASSYTRDSADTQYF
TRBJ2-5 many - TRBV5-6 TGTGCCAGCAGCTTGGTTGCTCAAGAGACCCAGTACTTC CASSLVAQETQYF
TRBJ2-2 - TRBD2 TRBV6-6 TGTGCCAGCCAAGGGGAGACTAGCGGGAGTGCTGTCGGGGAGCTGTTTTTT CASQGETSGSAVGELFF
TRBJ2-2 many - TRBV10-3 TGTGCCATCTCTGGCGGAACGAACACCGGGGAGCTGTTTTTT CAISGGTNTGELFF
TRBJ2-2 many - TRBV18 TGTGCCAGCTCACCAACGGGACGGCGCGGCCAAATCGGGGAGCTGTTTTTT CASSPTGRRGQIGELFF
TRBJ1-1 many - TRBV6-6 TGTGCCAGCAGCCTTCCCCGGGACCTTCATTGGAACACTGAAGCTTTCTTT CASSLPRDLHWNTEAFF